These T cell receptor beta chains were read from a single sample in a study of T cell responses to AZD1222 COVID-19 vaccine. Sequencing was performed with immunoSEQ multiplex PCR; in TCRdb, only in-frame clones are kept and a portion is missing. The repertoire has 110,000 to 150,000 clones, around 93% of them found once; the top ten carry less than 3.5%. This specimen consisted of peripheral blood, obtained 28 days after the second AZD1222 dose. Source of these receptors: an adult who received the AZD1222 COVID-19 vaccine. Each CDR3 is given with its conserved first and last residue. A D gene is named only where the DNA matches it firmly. Clone size, where shown, is once, few, many, or a class for clones that have expanded.

V	J	size	D	DNA	CDR3
TRBV30	TRBJ2-7	.	TRBD2	TGTGCCTGGAGGATGACTGTTGGCGGGAGGGCCTCTGGCGGTGCCTACGAGCAGTACTTC	CAWRMTVGGRASGGAYEQYF
TRBV7-9	TRBJ2-7	.	.	TGTGCCAGCAGCCCACGGGGGTGGGACGAGCAGTACTTC	CASSPRGWDEQYF
TRBV4-1	TRBJ2-7	.	TRBD2	TGCGCCAGCAGCCAAGAATGGCGGGAGGCCGCCTACGAGCAGTACTTC	CASSQEWREAAYEQYF
TRBV6-1	TRBJ2-7	.	TRBD1	TGTGCCAGCAGTGAGAAGGGACAGGGGGTAGTGGGTTACGAGCAGTACTTC	CASSEKGQGVVGYEQYF
TRBV19	TRBJ2-7	.	TRBD1	TGTGCCAGTAGTAACCGGGACAGGTGGATCGGGCCCTCCTACGAGCAGTACTTC	CASSNRDRWIGPSYEQYF
TRBV30	TRBJ1-6	.	TRBD1	TGTGCCTGGGGCAGGGGGGCCGATAATTCACCCCTCCACTTT	CAWGRGADNSPLHF
TRBV28	TRBJ2-6	.	TRBD1	TGTGCCAGCAGTTTAGGATCAAGGGGGCTCGGGGCCAACGTCCTGACTTTC	CASSLGSRGLGANVLTF
TRBV5-8	TRBJ2-7	.	TRBD1	TGTGCCAGCAGCTTGGATGGACAGGACTACGAGCAGTACTTC	CASSLDGQDYEQYF
TRBV12-3/TRBV12-4	TRBJ2-4	.	.	TGTGCCAGCACCGTGACAGGCGGAAACATTCAGTACTTC	CASTVTGGNIQYF
TRBV7-2	TRBJ2-2	.	.	TGTGCCAGCAGCTTATTAGGCACCGGGGAGCTGTTTTTT	CASSLLGTGELFF
TRBV19	TRBJ2-1	few	TRBD2	TGTGCCAGTAGTATGGGACTAGCGGGAGGGCCCTACAATGAGCAGTTCTTC	CASSMGLAGGPYNEQFF
TRBV28	TRBJ2-5	.	TRBD1	TGTGCCAGCAGTTCGGGGACAGGCTGGGAGACCCAGTACTTC	CASSSGTGWETQYF
TRBV5-1	TRBJ1-1	.	.	TGCGCCAGCAGCCCCGGAGGAGGTAGGTGGAGTGGGACTGAAGCTTTCTTT	CASSPGGGRWSGTEAFF
TRBV6-5	TRBJ2-7	once	TRBD2	TGTGCCAGCAGTTACGCAGCGGGAAACGAGCAGTACTTC	CASSYAAGNEQYF
TRBV24-1	TRBJ1-5	.	.	TGTGCCACCAGTGAAGGGACCGGGACGGGCAATCAGCCCCAGCATTTT	CATSEGTGTGNQPQHF
TRBV6-5	TRBJ1-1	.	.	TGTGCCAGCAGTTCCCCTGAAGCTTTCTTT	CASSSPEAFF
TRBV10-3	TRBJ2-2	.	TRBD1	TGTGCCATCCGGGACAGGGAAAATACCGGGGAGCTGTTTTTT	CAIRDRENTGELFF
TRBV7-9	TRBJ1-6	once	.	TGTGCCAGCAGCGTCGAAGGGGGGCCCCTCCACTTT	CASSVEGGPLHF
TRBV18	TRBJ1-1	.	.	TGTGCCAGCTCAGGGGACAAGAACACTGAAGCTTTCTTT	CASSGDKNTEAFF
TRBV2	TRBJ1-5	.	.	TGTGCCAGCAGTGAGGACAGTTATCAGCCCCAGCATTTT	CASSEDSYQPQHF
TRBV6-2/TRBV6-3	TRBJ1-2	.	TRBD1	TGTGCCAGCAGTCAGACCGAGCCTGACAGGGGGTATGGCTACACCTTC	CASSQTEPDRGYGYTF
TRBV29-1	TRBJ2-1	.	TRBD2	TGCAGCGTTAGCGGACTAGCGGGAGATCGGGTCGGCAATGAGCAGTTCTTC	CSVSGLAGDRVGNEQFF
TRBV5-1	TRBJ2-2	.	.	TGCGCCAGCAGCCCTCGCGGCGGGGAGCTGTTTTTT	CASSPRGGELFF
TRBV6-1	TRBJ1-5	.	.	TGTGCCAGCAGTGAAGTGGTGAGAGGGCTCGGTCAGCCCCAGCATTTT	CASSEVVRGLGQPQHF
TRBV28	TRBJ2-7	.	TRBD1	TGTGCCAGCAGTTCGGACAGGGGGCGGGGCTCCTACGAGCAGTACTTC	CASSSDRGRGSYEQYF
TRBV9	TRBJ1-3	.	.	TGTGCCAGCAGCCCCGGGTTGGGACGGATTAACTCTGGAAACACCATATATTTT	CASSPGLGRINSGNTIYF
TRBV2	TRBJ1-5	.	.	TGTGCCAGCAGTGTGACTAGTAATCAGCCCCAGCATTTT	CASSVTSNQPQHF
TRBV5-4	TRBJ1-3	.	.	TGTGCCAGCAGCTTCGGGGGTGGCGGCTCTGGAAACACCATATATTTT	CASSFGGGGSGNTIYF
TRBV3-1/TRBV3-2	TRBJ1-3	once	.	TGTGCCAGCAGCGGGGACGGATGGGGATTCTCTGGAAACACCATATATTTT	CASSGDGWGFSGNTIYF
TRBV15	TRBJ2-1	.	TRBD2	TGTGCCACCAGCAGAGAAGGGACTAGCGGGAGCCGAAGCCTCGACGGGCAGTTCTTC	CATSREGTSGSRSLDGQFF
TRBV30	TRBJ2-1	.	.	TGTGCCTGGAGTGCCTTTCCCCCACCGGGACCCCCGGCCGATGAGCAGTTCTTC	CAWSAFPPPGPPADEQFF
TRBV5-1	TRBJ2-7	.	.	TGCGCCAGCAGCTTAATCGACAGGCCTTACGAGCAGTACTTC	CASSLIDRPYEQYF
TRBV3-1/TRBV3-2	TRBJ2-7	.	.	TGTGCCAGCAGCCCGATGTCCCTTAACTCCTACGAGCAGTACTTC	CASSPMSLNSYEQYF
TRBV7-9	TRBJ1-2	.	.	TGTGCCAGCAGCTTGGACAACTATGGCTACACCTTC	CASSLDNYGYTF
TRBV11-3	TRBJ2-3	.	.	TGTGCCAGCAGCTTAGTACGGACAGATACGCAGTATTTT	CASSLVRTDTQYF
TRBV19	TRBJ1-6	.	.	TGTGCCAGTAGTATCGGCCAGATTACCTATAATTCACCCCTCCACTTT	CASSIGQITYNSPLHF
TRBV28	TRBJ2-3	.	TRBD2	TGTGCCATCAAGAAACTAGCGGGAGTGGCAGATACGCAGTATTTT	CAIKKLAGVADTQYF
TRBV18	TRBJ2-3	.	.	TGTGCCAGCTCACCAGCAGGGTTGGGCACAGATACGCAGTATTTT	CASSPAGLGTDTQYF
TRBV5-4	TRBJ2-3	.	TRBD1	TGTGCCAGCAGCCTAAAAGGGACAGGGCCAGGGGATACGCAGTATTTT	CASSLKGTGPGDTQYF
TRBV5-6	TRBJ2-7	.	TRBD1	TGTGCCAGCAGCTTCTACAGGGGTGAGCAGTACTTC	CASSFYRGEQYF
TRBV7-9	TRBJ2-2	.	.	TGTGCCAGCATTTCTCCGGGGGCCGGTCTCGGGGAGCTGTTTTTT	CASISPGAGLGELFF
TRBV19	TRBJ2-2	.	.	TGTGCCAGTAGTATAGTCCTACCCGGGGAGCTGTTTTTT	CASSIVLPGELFF
TRBV5-8	TRBJ1-1	many	TRBD1	TGTGCCAGCAGCAGGGGGACAGGGAACACTGAAGCTTTCTTT	CASSRGTGNTEAFF
TRBV18	TRBJ2-1	few	TRBD2	TGTGCCAGCTCACCTAGCGGGAGTGCGTCCTACAATGAGCAGTTCTTC	CASSPSGSASYNEQFF
TRBV28	TRBJ1-2	.	.	TGTGCCAGCAGTTGGTCACAGGGTGAAGGCTACACCTTC	CASSWSQGEGYTF
TRBV10-3	TRBJ2-3	.	TRBD2	TGTGCCATCAGTGACTCATCGGTGGGCGGGAGGGTACTGTATACGCAGTATTTT	CAISDSSVGGRVLYTQYF
TRBV11-1	TRBJ2-1	.	TRBD2	TGTGCCAGCAGCTTAGGACTAGCGGGAGTGCATGAGCAGTTCTTC	CASSLGLAGVHEQFF
TRBV23-1	TRBJ1-6	.	TRBD1	TGCGCCGCCCCCCCAGTCATCCCGGGACAGGGCGAGAGCTCCTATAATTCACCCCTCCACTTT	CAAPPVIPGQGESSYNSPLHF
TRBV7-9	TRBJ1-6	.	.	TGTGCCAGCAGACAGAGGGGCCAGTTGGGTTCACCCCTCCACTTT	CASRQRGQLGSPLHF
TRBV19	TRBJ1-5	.	.	TGTGCCATCGGGGATAGCAATCAGCCCCAGCATTTT	CAIGDSNQPQHF
TRBV6-5	TRBJ1-1	.	.	TGTGCCAGCAGTTATAGCTGGACACAAGAAGCTTTCTTT	CASSYSWTQEAFF